This TCR beta chain is drawn from a study of blood T cell repertoires in COVID-19. Study background: Acute and convalescent COVID-19 specimens originated in the United States, Italy and Spain. Sources were T cells, B-cell-depleted T cells, or PBMCs; the material itself was cDNA or gDNA.

This CDR3 contains 13 residues. Germline loops: CDR1 LNHDA, CDR2 SQIVND (reference sequence). V was clipped by 7 bases and J by 5 bases, with 12 bases between them. Original methodology: Researchers report that nucleated cell counts were estimated from reference gene primer amplification. TCRdb keeps only in-frame clones here, not all; method: immunoSEQ multiplex PCR. That table is the source of V, J and clone size, and D and trimming were worked out from the DNA. This table has around 80,000 clones, more than 65% appearing once. Sequenced material: peripheral blood. This sequence was found in a man older than 75 with acute or convalescent COVID-19. The chain joins TRBV19 to TRBJ1-5; D possibly corresponds to TRBD1 (5 bases). CDR3 sequence: CASNDRNYQPQHF. DNA for the CDR3: TGTGCCAGTAACGACAGAAACTATCAGCCCCAGCATTTT.